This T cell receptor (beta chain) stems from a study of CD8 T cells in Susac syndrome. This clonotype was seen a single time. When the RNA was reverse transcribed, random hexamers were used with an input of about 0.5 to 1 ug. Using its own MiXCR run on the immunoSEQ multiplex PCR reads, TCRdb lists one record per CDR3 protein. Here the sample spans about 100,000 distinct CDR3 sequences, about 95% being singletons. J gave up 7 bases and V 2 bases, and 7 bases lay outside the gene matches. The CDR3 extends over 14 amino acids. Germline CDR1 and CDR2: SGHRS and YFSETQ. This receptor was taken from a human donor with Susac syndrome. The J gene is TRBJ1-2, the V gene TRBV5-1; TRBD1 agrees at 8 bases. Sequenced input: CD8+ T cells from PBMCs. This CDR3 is CASSFRQGASGYTF. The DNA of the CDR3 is TGCGCCAGCAGCTTTCGGCAGGGGGCCTCTGGCTACACCTTC.